Listed below are T cell receptor beta chains from one sample, sequenced in a study of human T cells and chemical hapten exposure. TCRdb used MiXCR to reprocess the RACE reads, holding one entry per CDR3 protein. The sample records about 45,000 distinct CDR3 sequences, about 3.7% being singletons. Sequenced input: whole blood. These receptors were taken from a human donor in good health. Some clones in this sample may be carry-over from other donors' samples. The CDR3 runs from the conserved cysteine through the conserved F or W. D genes are given only for firm matches. Size tells how often a clone was seen (once, few, many) or the class of an expanded clone, and some rows leave it out.

J,size,D,V,CDR3,DNA
TRBJ2-1,many,TRBD2,TRBV25-1,CASSPGVSGRRYNEQFF,TGTGCCAGCAGCCCGGGGGTGAGCGGGAGACGGTACAATGAGCAGTTCTTC
TRBJ1-3,.,.,TRBV28,CASSPPGNTIYF,TGTGCCAGCAGCCCCCCAGGAAACACCATATATTTT
TRBJ1-5,many,.,TRBV28,CASSLWGGAGNQPQHF,TGTGCCAGCAGTTTATGGGGGGGGGCGGGCAATCAGCCCCAGCATTTT
TRBJ1-4,.,.,TRBV11-2,CASSPGGVREGRKLFF,TGTGCCAGCAGCCCCGGAGGTGTGAGGGAGGGAAGAAAACTGTTTTTT
TRBJ1-5,few,TRBD1,TRBV28,CASIQLQGAGNQPQHF,TGTGCCAGCATTCAACTACAGGGGGCTGGCAATCAGCCCCAGCATTTT
TRBJ1-1,.,.,TRBV29-1,CSVYLFTEAFF,TGCAGCGTTTACCTATTCACTGAAGCTTTCTTT
TRBJ2-5,many,.,TRBV6-6,CASIGHLVGETQYF,TGTGCCAGCATCGGACACCTAGTAGGGGAGACCCAGTACTTC
TRBJ2-1,medium-sized,.,TRBV6-5,CASSPLAGTYNEQFF,TGTGCCAGCAGTCCCCTCGCGGGAACCTACAATGAGCAGTTCTTC
TRBJ2-7,many,.,TRBV20-1,CSARDSGPGRMNEQYF,TGCAGTGCTAGAGATAGCGGTCCAGGGCGGATGAACGAGCAGTACTTC
TRBJ2-6,many,TRBD1,TRBV7-2,CASSPPDRLSGANVLTF,TGTGCCAGCAGCCCCCCGGACAGGCTCTCTGGGGCCAACGTCCTGACTTTC
TRBJ1-1,many,TRBD1,TRBV6-1,CASRGDRGLNTEAFF,TGTGCCAGCAGGGGGGACAGGGGCTTGAACACTGAAGCTTTCTTT
TRBJ1-2,many,.,TRBV20-1,CSAAPFNRPAGYGYTF,TGCAGTGCTGCACCATTTAACAGGCCCGCGGGGTATGGCTACACCTTC
TRBJ2-2,.,TRBD2,TRBV19,CASRPPQTSGLVGELFF,TGTGCCAGTAGACCGCCGCAAACTAGCGGTCTGGTCGGGGAGCTGTTTTTT
TRBJ1-2,many,.,TRBV29-1,CSATPGQRNYGYTF,TGCAGCGCCACCCCGGGACAACGGAACTATGGCTACACCTTC
TRBJ2-2,many,.,TRBV29-1,CSVKEAQGDTGELFF,TGCAGCGTTAAAGAAGCTCAGGGTGACACCGGGGAACTGTTTTTT
TRBJ1-1,few,.,TRBV7-8,CASSRGVGFDTEAFF,TGTGCCAGCAGCCGGGGTGTAGGTTTTGACACTGAAGCTTTCTTT
TRBJ2-1,many,TRBD2,TRBV7-6,CASSQGLAGPNNEQFF,TGTGCCAGCAGCCAAGGACTAGCGGGACCTAACAATGAGCAGTTCTTC
TRBJ2-3,many,TRBD2,TRBV7-2,CASSPSSGRDTQYF,TGTGCCAGCAGCCCCTCTAGCGGGAGGGATACGCAGTATTTT
TRBJ2-3,many,.,TRBV20-1,CSAIHGTDTQYF,TGCAGTGCTATCCACGGCACAGATACGCAGTATTTT
TRBJ2-1,many,TRBD1,TRBV29-1,CSVGPLTTGGRSYNEQFF,TGCAGCGTGGGACCCCTTACGACAGGGGGCAGGTCCTACAATGAGCAGTTCTTC
TRBJ2-1,few,.,TRBV12-5,CASALRPDYNEQFF,TGTGCTAGTGCACTGAGGCCTGACTACAATGAGCAGTTCTTC
TRBJ2-3,many,.,TRBV3-1,CASSGTRTDTQYF,TGTGCCAGCAGTGGGACCCGCACAGATACGCAGTATTTT
TRBJ2-1,many,TRBD1,TRBV27,CASSSRGPGLGYNEQFF,TGTGCCAGCAGTTCCAGGGGGCCCGGCTTGGGATACAATGAGCAGTTCTTC
TRBJ1-2,.,.,TRBV28,CASRTAGEGYTF,TGTGCCAGCAGAACGGCGGGGGAGGGCTACACCTTC
TRBJ2-5,many,.,TRBV7-2,CASSQWGAGESRAQYF,TGTGCCAGCAGCCAATGGGGGGCAGGGGAGAGCCGTGCCCAGTACTTC
TRBJ1-5,.,.,TRBV10-2,CASRGKGSNQPQHF,TGCGCCAGCAGGGGAAAAGGTAGCAATCAGCCCCAGCATTTT
TRBJ1-1,many,.,TRBV29-1,CSVGGQMNTEAFF,TGCAGCGTTGGGGGCCAGATGAACACTGAAGCTTTCTTT
TRBJ1-5,.,.,TRBV6-6,CASSQISNQPQHF,TGTGCCAGCAGCCAAATTAGCAATCAGCCCCAGCATTTT
TRBJ2-1,.,.,TRBV25-1,CASSGWDPGPYNEQFF,TGTGCCAGCAGTGGTTGGGACCCTGGCCCCTACAATGAGCAGTTCTTC
TRBJ2-3,many,.,TRBV6-2/TRBV6-3,CASLRQASSTDTQYF,TGTGCCAGCTTACGTCAAGCGAGTTCCACAGATACGCAGTATTTT